This record concerns one T cell receptor beta chain sequence. Its cognate antigen is unknown. Researchers partitioned CD4+ cells into CD45RA+ naive and CD45RA-negative memory subsets. The source of the sample is a study of shared clonotypes between healthy human individuals. Regarding the study as a whole: Rarefaction exposed incomplete sorted-subset sequencing despite large depth. Blood alone was sampled, and tissue repertoires likely differ.

Sequenced by immunoSEQ multiplex PCR; TCRdb stores in-frame clones only, minus some. The data contain about 2.5 million clones, less than 95% of them singletons. Trimming removed 3 bases from V and 1 base from J; junction bases left unmatched: 17. Germline V gene sequence: CDR1 MDHEN, CDR2 SYDVKM. This CDR3 is 20 amino acids long. The chain carries TRBV28 and TRBJ2-7; 11 bases are a match to TRBD1. The sequenced material came from naive CD4+ T cells from PBMCs. Subset specified: CD45RA+ positively selected. The sequence was obtained from a man aged 18 to 29 in good health. Some clones in this sample may be carry-over from other donors' samples. Here the CDR3 reads CASSFLGGTGGSSMSYEQYF. The CDR3 bases are TGTGCCAGCAGTTTTCTTGGTGGGACAGGGGGTTCTTCTATGTCCTACGAGCAGTACTTC. Together with reference TRBV28 and TRBJ2-7, the CDR3 gives the full variable domain: DVKVTQSSRYLVKRTGEKVFLECVQDMDHENMFWYRQDPGLGLRLIYFSYDVKMKEKGDIPEGYSVSREKKERFSLILESASTNQTSMYLCASSFLGGTGGSSMSYEQYFGPGTRLTVT.